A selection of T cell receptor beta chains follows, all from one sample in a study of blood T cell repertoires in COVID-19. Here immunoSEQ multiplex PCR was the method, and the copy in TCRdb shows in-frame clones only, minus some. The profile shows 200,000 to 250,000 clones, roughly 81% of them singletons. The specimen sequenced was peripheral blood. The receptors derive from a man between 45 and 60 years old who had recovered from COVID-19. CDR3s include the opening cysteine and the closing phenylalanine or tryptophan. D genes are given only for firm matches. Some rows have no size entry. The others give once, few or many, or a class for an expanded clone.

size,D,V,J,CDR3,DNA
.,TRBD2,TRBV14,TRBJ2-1,CASSLTPGLAGEDEQFF,TGTGCCAGCAGCCTTACCCCGGGACTAGCGGGAGAGGATGAGCAGTTCTTC
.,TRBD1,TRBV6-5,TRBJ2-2,CASSYGTVNTGELFF,TGTGCCAGCAGTTACGGGACAGTAAACACCGGGGAGCTGTTTTTT
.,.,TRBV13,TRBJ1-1,CASSSDKNTEAFF,TGTGCCAGCAGCTCGGACAAGAACACTGAAGCTTTCTTT
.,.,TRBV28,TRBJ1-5,CASSLAYSNQPQHF,TGTGCCAGCAGTTTGGCTTATAGCAATCAGCCCCAGCATTTT
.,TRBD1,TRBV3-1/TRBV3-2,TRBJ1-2,CASSQAPGTGQANYGYTF,TGTGCCAGCAGCCAAGCCCCCGGGACAGGTCAAGCTAACTATGGCTACACCTTC
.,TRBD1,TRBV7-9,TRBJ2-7,CASSLGTGSYEQYF,TGTGCCAGCAGCTTAGGGACAGGGTCCTACGAGCAGTACTTC
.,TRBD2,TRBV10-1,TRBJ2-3,CASSEIAGGKDTQYF,TGCGCCAGCAGTGAGATAGCGGGAGGGAAAGATACGCAGTATTTT
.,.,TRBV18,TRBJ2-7,CASSPRSAGAFSYEQYF,TGTGCCAGCTCACCACGATCAGCGGGTGCCTTCTCCTACGAGCAGTACTTC
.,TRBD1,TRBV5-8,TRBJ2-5,CASSLVAGGLGKTQYF,TGTGCCAGCAGCTTGGTGGCAGGGGGCTTGGGAAAGACCCAGTACTTC
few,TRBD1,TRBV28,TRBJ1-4,CASSPGGRREKLFF,TGTGCCAGCAGCCCAGGGGGCCGGCGTGAAAAACTGTTTTTT
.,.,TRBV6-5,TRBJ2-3,CASSYSLGGSDTQYF,TGTGCCAGCAGTTACTCGTTGGGGGGTTCAGATACGCAGTATTTT
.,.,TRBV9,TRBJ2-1,CASSPRFSSYNEQFF,TGTGCCAGCAGCCCGAGGTTTAGCTCCTACAATGAGCAGTTCTTC
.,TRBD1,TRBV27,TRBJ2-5,CASSFRQGARRETQYF,TGTGCCAGCAGTTTCCGGCAGGGGGCAAGGAGAGAGACCCAGTACTTC
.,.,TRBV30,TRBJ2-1,CAWSVLRGSEQFF,TGTGCCTGGAGTGTACTTCGAGGAAGTGAGCAGTTCTTC
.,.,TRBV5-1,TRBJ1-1,CASSQNRETNTEAFF,TGCGCCAGCAGCCAAAACAGGGAAACTAACACTGAAGCTTTCTTT
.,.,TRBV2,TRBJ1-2,CASRTIYGYTF,TGTGCCAGCAGGACAATCTATGGCTACACCTTC
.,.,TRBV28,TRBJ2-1,CASSSAAGIYNEQFF,TGTGCCAGCAGTTCCGCCGCCGGGATCTACAATGAGCAGTTCTTC
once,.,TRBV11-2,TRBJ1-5,CASSLDPPETGQGRNQPQHF,TGTGCCAGCAGCTTAGACCCACCGGAGACGGGACAAGGACGCAATCAGCCCCAGCATTTT
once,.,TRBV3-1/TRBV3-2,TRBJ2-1,CASSQGKSGSYNEQFF,TGTGCCAGCAGCCAAGGGAAAAGCGGCTCCTACAATGAGCAGTTCTTC
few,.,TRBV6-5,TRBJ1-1,CASVEVERVNTEAFF,TGTGCCAGCGTGGAGGTTGAGAGGGTGAACACTGAAGCTTTCTTT
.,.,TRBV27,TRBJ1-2,CASSLSLTGSYGYTF,TGTGCCAGCAGTTTATCCCTAACAGGGTCCTATGGCTACACCTTC
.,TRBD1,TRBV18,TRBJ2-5,CASSHRDRVLETQYF,TGTGCCAGCTCACACCGGGACAGGGTGTTAGAGACCCAGTACTTC
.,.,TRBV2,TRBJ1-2,CASIGTGTYGYTF,TGTGCCAGCATCGGAACAGGGACCTATGGCTACACCTTC
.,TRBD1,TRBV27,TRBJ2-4,CATSTGSLAKNIQYF,TGTGCCACCTCGACAGGGTCGCTAGCCAAAAACATTCAGTACTTC
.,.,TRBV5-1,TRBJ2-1,CASSLWRSSYNEQFF,TGCGCCAGCAGCTTGTGGCGGAGCTCCTACAATGAGCAGTTCTTC
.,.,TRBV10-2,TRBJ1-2,CASSTSGLSYGYTF,TGCGCCAGCTCAACTAGTGGGCTTTCCTATGGCTACACCTTC
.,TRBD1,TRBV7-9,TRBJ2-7,CASSFRQGNSYEQYF,TGTGCCAGCAGCTTTAGACAGGGAAACTCCTACGAGCAGTACTTC
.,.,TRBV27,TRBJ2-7,CASRTSRYEQYF,TGTGCCAGCAGGACAAGCCGCTACGAGCAGTACTTC
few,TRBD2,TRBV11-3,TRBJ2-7,CASSLDGGSGSSEQYF,TGTGCCAGCAGCTTAGACGGCGGAAGCGGGAGTAGCGAGCAGTACTTC
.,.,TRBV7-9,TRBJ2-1,CASSTPGGRSYNEQFF,TGTGCCAGCAGCACCCCTGGCGGGCGCTCCTACAATGAGCAGTTCTTC